This TCR beta chain is drawn from a study of OX40 agonist ivuxolimab in advanced cancers. For the study at large: Subjects had a mean age of around 63 years, with a range of about 23 to 79; almost 85% were male. A partial response was reached by three patients: one with hepatocellular carcinoma and two with cutaneous melanoma.

Study results and caveats: CD4+ and CD8+ blood T cells expanded clonally by week 6 at 0.1 to 3.0 mg/kg.

Libraries were prepared by immunoSEQ multiplex PCR; TCRdb keeps only in-frame clonotypes and omits some of them. The data contain 100,000 to 130,000 clones, under 95% of them singletons. V gave up 6 bases and J gave up 2 bases, with 15 bases separating them. Looked up from germline, CDR1 is SGHDT and CDR2 is YYEEEE. The CDR3 spans 14 residues. In regard to this clone: Its antigen remains unknown.

This specimen consisted of CD4+ or CD8+ T cells sorted from blood, obtained in a trial of the OX40 agonist ivuxolimab. This chain uses TRBV5-6 with TRBJ2-7; D possibly matches TRBD1 or TRBD2 (5 bases each). This TCR was recovered from an adult with an advanced solid tumor such as melanoma, head and neck, liver or kidney cancer. The CDR3 region has the DNA TGTGCCAGCAATAAGGGGAGCCGGCCCTACGAGCAGTACTTC. Amino acid sequence: CASNKGSRPYEQYF.